This entry concerns a single T cell receptor (beta chain). The data were obtained in a study of blood T cell repertoires in COVID-19. Study in general: Whether acute or convalescent, the COVID-19 samples came from the United States, Italy and Spain.

Looked up from germline, CDR1 is MNHEY and CDR2 is SVGEGT. This CDR3 contains 15 residues. Trimming took off 3 bases at V and 1 base at J, with 7 bases between the two ends. Per the original methods: Reference gene primer amplification yielded estimated nucleated cell counts. Repertoires were generated with immunoSEQ multiplex PCR, while TCRdb's copy carries only in-frame clones and drops some. V and J calls and clone size are as listed in that table; D and trimming were resolved from the DNA. The sample includes around 150,000 clones, about four fifths of them seen just once. V gene TRBV6-2 or TRBV6-3 combines with J gene TRBJ2-6; D uncertain. The clonotype originates from an elderly woman in a cohort sampled during active or convalescent COVID-19. Sequenced input: peripheral blood. Here the CDR3 reads CASSYGTSGANVLTF. DNA of the CDR3: TGTGCCAGCAGTTATGGTACTTCTGGGGCCAACGTCCTGACTTTC.